The 21 T cell receptor beta chains below were found in one sample sequenced in a study of CD8+ T cells in alopecia areata. The authors extracted RNA and reverse transcribed it into cDNA as the sequencing template. The method was immunoSEQ multiplex PCR; TCRdb's version includes in-frame clones alone and lacks a portion of them. The data hold approximately 180,000 clones, with about 53% observed a single time. Indicated treatment: oral pan-JAK inhibitor, 5-10 mg twice daily. Source: CD8+ T cells sorted from blood, taken at week 24, from a patient treated with tofacitinib. These receptors were obtained from a human donor with alopecia areata.

This sequence joins TRBV6-6 and TRBJ2-7; possibly TRBD1 for D (5 bases). V was pared by 3 bases and J by 6 bases, with 12 bases between. CDR1 and CDR2 from the germline V gene are MNHNY and SVGAGI (reference sequence). This CDR3 spans 13 amino acids. CDR3 amino acids: CASSYSDSGEQYF. The CDR3 nucleotides are TGTGCCAGCAGTTATTCAGACAGTGGCGAGCAGTACTTC.

V usage is TRBV27 and J usage is TRBJ1-1; 7 bases agree with TRBD1. The ends lost 6 bases at V and 3 bases at J; junction bases unmatched: 7. Germline assignment: CDR1 MNHEY and CDR2 SMNVEV (reference sequence). The CDR3 runs 14 residues. The CDR3: CASRRTGYDTEAFF. The CDR3 DNA reads as TGTGCCAGCAGGCGGACAGGTTATGACACTGAAGCTTTCTTT.

A remark on this clone: A read error likely explains this, since a far larger clone differs by one base. V is TRBV7-8 and J is TRBJ1-5, with D unclear. Between the trimmed V and J ends, which lost 5 bases and 0 bases, there was a span of 11 bases. CDR3 length: 15 residues. Germline V gene lookup returns CDR1 SGHVS and CDR2 FQNEAQ. CDR3 region: CASSQDRGSNQPQHF. In DNA, the CDR3 is TGTGCCAGCAGCCAAGATCGGGGTAGCAATCAGCCCCAGCATTTT.

This chain joins TRBV19 and TRBJ1-5; no firm D call. Germline CDR1 reads LNHDA; CDR2 reads SQIVND (reference sequence). Trimming shortened V by 5 bases and J by 2 bases, and 10 bases separated the two germline ends. The CDR3 covers 14 residues. This CDR3 is CASSWGSGNQPQHF. In DNA, the CDR3 is TGTGCCAGTAGTTGGGGATCAGGCAATCAGCCCCAGCATTTT.

This clone showed up just a few times. The chain links TRBV5-1 to TRBJ2-7; tentatively, D is TRBD1 or TRBD2 (5 bases each). Germline CDR1 reads SGHRS; CDR2 reads YFSETQ. The CDR3 spans 16 residues. Trimming left V 4 bases short and J 5 bases short, with 22 bases between. The CDR3 DNA sequence: TGCGCCAGCAGCCGAAGGTCAGGGAGCCCCCCCCACGAGCAGTACTTC. Its translation is CASSRRSGSPPHEQYF. The complete variable domain, with remaining parts taken from reference TRBV5-1 and TRBJ2-7, reads KAGVTQTPRYLIKTRGQQVTLSCSPISGHRSVSWYQQTPGQGLQFLFEYFSETQRNKGNFPGRFSGRQFSNSRSEMNVSTLELGDSALYLCASSRRSGSPPHEQYFGPGTRLTVT.

This chain uses TRBV6-1 with TRBJ1-5; D is ambiguous. Per the germline V gene, CDR1 is MNHNS and CDR2 is SASEGT. The CDR3 has 14 amino acids. V gave up 4 bases and J gave up 0 bases, with 7 bases separating them. The CDR3 loop reads CASSGLGSNQPQHF. In nucleotides, the CDR3 is TGTGCCAGCAGTGGGCTCGGTAGCAATCAGCCCCAGCATTTT.

This clone appeared a few times. CDR3 nucleotides: TGCAGCGTTGAAGGCGGGACAGGGGGCTACGAGCAGTACTTC. It specifies CSVEGGTGGYEQYF. The V and J genes are TRBV29-1 and TRBJ2-7; 11 bases are shared with TRBD1. The CDR3 covers 14 residues. Germline CDR1 reads SQVTM; CDR2 reads ANQGSEA. J was trimmed by 3 bases and V by 1 base; bases with no gene match: 2.

V usage is TRBV29-1 and J usage is TRBJ2-7; 8 bases are a match to TRBD2. Germline V gene data show CDR1 as SQVTM and CDR2 as ANQGSEA. The CDR3 is 16 residues long. V was clipped by 6 bases and J by 1 base; unmatched bases: 14. The CDR3, as DNA: TGCAGCGTCGAAAAGCGCGGGGGGCGGGGATCCTACGAGCAGTACTTC. Translated, it gives CSVEKRGGRGSYEQYF.

V gene TRBV5-1 combines with J gene TRBJ1-4; no clear D gene. The V gene lost 3 bases and the J gene lost 0 bases, with 6 bases spanning the gap. The CDR3 contains 14 residues. CDR1 is SGHRS, CDR2 YFSETQ, per germline. The CDR3 region is CASSSTATNEKLFF. The CDR3 coding sequence is TGCGCCAGCAGCTCGACCGCAACTAATGAAAAACTGTTTTTT. Together with reference TRBV5-1 and TRBJ1-4, the CDR3 gives the full variable domain: KAGVTQTPRYLIKTRGQQVTLSCSPISGHRSVSWYQQTPGQGLQFLFEYFSETQRNKGNFPGRFSGRQFSNSRSEMNVSTLELGDSALYLCASSSTATNEKLFFGSGTQLSVL.

This clone appeared a few times. The rearrangement uses TRBV7-2 and TRBJ2-1; weak D call: TRBD1 (6 bases). Germline CDR1 SGHTA, CDR2 FQGNSA. CDR3 length equals 16 residues. V lost 4 bases and J lost 7, with 20 bases in between. In nucleotides, the CDR3 is TGTGCCAGCAGCTCGTCCGGGACACGCTTAGGGAATGAGCAGTTCTTC. This sequence encodes CASSSSGTRLGNEQFF.

This clone was counted a few times. V is TRBV18 and J is TRBJ2-7, with D uncertain. The germline gives CDR1 KGHSH, CDR2 LQKENI. This CDR3 comprises 12 residues. V was trimmed by 4 bases and J by 3 bases, leaving 7 bases between them. CDR3 amino acids: CASSLDNYEQYF. CDR3 DNA: TGTGCCAGCTCACTTGACAACTACGAGCAGTACTTC.

The V and J genes are TRBV2 and TRBJ2-3, with D uncertain. The CDR3 sequence is 13 residues long. Germline-derived CDR1 and CDR2 are SNHLY and FYNNEI. V dropped 4 bases and J dropped 5 bases, with 10 bases sitting between them. The CDR3 loop is CASSALTEDTQYF. CDR3 DNA sequence: TGTGCCAGCAGTGCTCTGACGGAAGATACGCAGTATTTT.

The genes are TRBV13 and TRBJ2-2; tentatively, D is TRBD1 or TRBD2 (5 bases each). The CDR3 length is 12 residues. Deletions cut 5 bases from V and 10 bases from J, with 11 bases between. Germline V gene sequence: CDR1 PRHDT, CDR2 FYEKMQ (reference sequence). CDR3 residues: CASSPGTSELFF. CDR3 coding DNA: TGTGCCAGCAGCCCCGGGACCTCGGAGCTGTTTTTT.

About this clone itself: This sample includes further DNA sequences coding for the same CDR3. This sequence joins TRBV11-2 and TRBJ2-7; unclear D gene. The CDR3 extends over 13 amino acids. Trimming cost V 1 base and J 0 bases, with 4 bases left between them. Germline CDR1 reads SGHAT; CDR2 reads FQNNGV. Here the CDR3 DNA reads TGTGCCAGCAGCTTAGCAGGCTCCTACGAGCAGTACTTC. Its protein is CASSLAGSYEQYF.

The chain is built from TRBV5-6 and TRBJ1-4; D possibly corresponds to TRBD1 (6 bases). Trimming cost V 2 bases and J 7 bases, with 12 bases left between them. The CDR3 is made up of 14 amino acids. Germline CDR1 reads SGHDT; CDR2 reads YYEEEE. CDR3 loop: CASSLRGGREKLFF. DNA of the CDR3: TGTGCCAGCAGCTTAAGGGGGGGCCGTGAAAAACTGTTTTTT.

This sequence joins TRBV7-9 and TRBJ2-7; TRBD2 matches at 8 bases. This CDR3 spans 14 amino acids. V gave up 5 bases and J gave up 6 bases; unmatched junction bases: 9. Germline V gene sequence: CDR1 SEHNR, CDR2 FQNEAQ (reference sequence). The DNA of the CDR3 is TGTGCCAGCAGCCCAAGCGGGGGCTTATCCGAGCAGTACTTC. As protein: CASSPSGGLSEQYF.

This clone has more than one count but fewer than ten. V usage is TRBV10-3 and J usage is TRBJ1-2, with D unclear. Trimming removed 4 bases at V and 4 bases at J, with 19 bases between. The CDR3 loop spans 16 amino acids. The germline CDR1 and CDR2 sequences are ENHRY and SYGVKD. CDR3: CAISGHSGDPPYGYTF. In nucleotides, the CDR3 is TGTGCCATCAGTGGGCACTCAGGCGACCCTCCCTATGGCTACACCTTC.

The rearrangement joins TRBV29-1 to TRBJ1-1; D may be TRBD1 (5 bases). V was pared by 2 bases and J by 6 bases, with 7 bases between. This CDR3 contains 11 residues. Germline V lookup: CDR1 SQVTM, CDR2 ANQGSEA. The CDR3 protein is CSVERDAEAFF. CDR3 nucleotide sequence: TGCAGCGTTGAACGGGACGCTGAAGCTTTCTTT.

J is TRBJ1-5 and V is TRBV27, with D unclear. Germline lookup yields CDR1 MNHEY and CDR2 SMNVEV (reference sequence). The V end was cut by 4 bases, the J end by 10 bases, with 20 bases between. This CDR3 is built from 15 residues. The CDR3 DNA reads as TGTGCCAGCAGTTCCTTCGCGACACGGGATCGTCCCCAGCATTTT. This sequence encodes CASSSFATRDRPQHF.

The chain has TRBV4-3 and TRBJ2-7; D gene ambiguous. Germline V gene data show CDR1 as LGHNA and CDR2 as YSLEER. This CDR3 is 15 amino acids long. Trimming removed 0 bases at V and 0 bases at J, with 9 bases between. The CDR3 bases are TGCGCCAGCAGCCAAGAGGCCCCGAGCTCCTACGAGCAGTACTTC. It specifies CASSQEAPSSYEQYF.

This rearrangement joins TRBV27 to TRBJ1-2; the match to TRBD1 covers 7 bases. Losses at the gene ends were 4 bases for V and 5 bases for J; bases not matched to a gene: 4. Germline lookup yields CDR1 MNHEY and CDR2 SMNVEV (reference sequence). CDR3 length: 13 amino acids. The CDR3 nucleotides are TGTGCCAGCAGTTCACAGGGGTGGTATGGCTACACCTTC. Translating it yields CASSSQGWYGYTF.